The sequence of this T cell receptor beta chain was determined in a study of blood T cell repertoires in COVID-19. Whole-study context: Spain, Italy and the United States supplied samples that represented acute and convalescent COVID-19.

Produced via immunoSEQ multiplex PCR; TCRdb's table is partial and in-frame only. The repertoire consists of over 25,000 clones, with approximately 85% occurring once and the leading ten covering more than 7.5%. This clone was seen just once. CDR3 size: 13 residues. The germline gives CDR1 MNHNY, CDR2 SVGAGI (reference sequence). Deletions cut 7 bases from V and 8 bases from J, with 17 bases between. The sequenced sample was peripheral blood. The V gene is TRBV6-6, the J gene TRBJ1-1; no definite D call. This receptor was obtained from a man at least 80 years old with active COVID-19. The CDR3, as DNA: TGTGCCAGCAAACATAGGCTCTCACAGGAAGCTTTCTTT. Amino acids: CASKHRLSQEAFF.